This T cell receptor (beta chain) appears in the sequencing data of a study of technical replicates of blood from several donors. The germline CDR1 and CDR2 sequences are KGHSH and LQKENI. This CDR3 has 18 residues. The V segment lost 4 bases and the J segment 0 bases; nucleotides outside the gene matches: 9. Generated by immunoSEQ multiplex PCR, the TCRdb table keeps only in-frame clones and is missing some. Of about 74,000 clones listed, roughly 94% were seen once; the top ten hold around 0.24%. Sample: T cells isolated from PBMCs. The rearrangement links TRBV18 to TRBJ2-2, with 9 nucleotides matching TRBD1. The receptor was isolated from a human donor in good health. The CDR3: CASSRADRGPTNTGELFF. CDR3 DNA: TGTGCCAGCTCACGCGCGGACAGGGGACCAACGAACACCGGGGAGCTGTTTTTT.